This T cell receptor beta chain is from a study of CD8 T cells in ankylosing spondylitis. Study observations and caveats: In ankylosing spondylitis patients, matched synovial fluid reportedly showed significant enrichment of disease-linked clones. Seemingly characteristic of ankylosing spondylitis blood was a TCR beta motif consisting of several highly homologous variants. Peripheral blood samples showed relatively rare disease-linked clones, and these clones were CD8+.

Notes on this clonotype: Its specificity is not known.

The CDR3 loop spans 16 amino acids. V lost 1 base to trimming and J lost 1 base; unmatched junction nucleotides: 3. 5'-RACE, quantitative and with molecular barcodes, yielded the TCR beta libraries. TCRdb fed the 5' RACE reads into MiXCR, producing one record per CDR3 protein. The sample holds approximately 220,000 distinct CDR3 sequences; about a quarter are singletons and the top ten take just over 6.5%. The sample taken for sequencing was blood, either unsorted or a sorted T cell fraction (not recorded which). The chain combines TRBV12-3 or TRBV12-4 with TRBJ2-1; 8 bases are a match to TRBD2. The receptor's source is a male donor with ankylosing spondylitis or in good health (not recorded which). The CDR3 reads CASSLVSGISYNEQFF. As DNA, the CDR3 is TGTGCCAGCAGTTTAGTTAGCGGGATATCCTACAATGAGCAGTTCTTC.